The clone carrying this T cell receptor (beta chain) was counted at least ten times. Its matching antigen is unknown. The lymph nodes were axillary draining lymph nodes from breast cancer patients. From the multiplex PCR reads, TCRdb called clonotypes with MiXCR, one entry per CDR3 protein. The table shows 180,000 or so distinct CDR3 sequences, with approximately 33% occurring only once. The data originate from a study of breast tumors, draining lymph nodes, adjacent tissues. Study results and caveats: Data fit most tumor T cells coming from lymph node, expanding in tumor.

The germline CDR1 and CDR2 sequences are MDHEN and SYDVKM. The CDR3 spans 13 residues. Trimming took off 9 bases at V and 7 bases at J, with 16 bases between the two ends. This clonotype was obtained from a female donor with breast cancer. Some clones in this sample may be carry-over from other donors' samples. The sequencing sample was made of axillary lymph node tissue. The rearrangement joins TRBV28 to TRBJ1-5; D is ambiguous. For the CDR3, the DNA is TGTGCCAGTAGTATGTCCGGTGAGCAGCCCCAGCATTTT. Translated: CASSMSGEQPQHF. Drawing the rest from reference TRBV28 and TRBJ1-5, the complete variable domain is DVKVTQSSRYLVKRTGEKVFLECVQDMDHENMFWYRQDPGLGLRLIYFSYDVKMKEKGDIPEGYSVSREKKERFSLILESASTNQTSMYLCASSMSGEQPQHFGDGTRLSIL.